One T cell receptor (beta chain) is described in this entry. Antigen: not known. At one boundary the junction diverges from the germline segment, which might be a read error. This CDR3 spans 15 amino acids. Germline CDR1 and CDR2: LGHDT and YNNKEL (reference sequence). The use of a sample-barcoded 5' primer and a J-beta primer mix characterized a second PCR of about 7 to 12 cycles. Every cDNA molecule carried a tag from a template-switch adaptor bearing 12 random nucleotides. TCRdb independently ran MiXCR on the 5' RACE reads; one entry per CDR3 protein. Among some 690,000 distinct CDR3 sequences, 22% were seen once, and the ten largest hold around 21%. These data originate in a study of blood T cells in healthy people across ages. General observations from the study: Roughly linearly, TCR beta diversity per million T cells fell as age increased. Long-lived donors carried more naive CD4+ cells and greater diversity than aged donors.

The chain joins TRBV3-1 to TRBJ2-4; the match to TRBD2 covers 8 bases. This TCR was recovered from a man aged 70 or older in good health. The sequencing sample was made of blood. CDR3 sequence reads: CASSLGLVHPNFQYF. DNA for the CDR3: TGTGCCAGCAGCCTGGGACTAGTACACCCAAACTTTCAGTACTTC.